Below are 11 T cell receptor beta chains sequenced from a single sample in a study of blood T cell repertoires in COVID-19. This table comes from immunoSEQ multiplex PCR, and its TCRdb copy is limited to in-frame clones, with some not included. The sample includes 15,000 to 20,000 clones, 80% to 90% of them seen just once. Source material: peripheral blood. These receptors were taken from a man in his sixties with acute or convalescent COVID-19.

The rearrangement uses TRBV18 and TRBJ1-1, with 9 bases lining up with TRBD1. V lost 6 bases and J lost 0; bases outside the gene matches: 8. The V gene's germline CDR1 is KGHSH and CDR2 LQKENI. The CDR3 spans 16 residues. Written as DNA, the CDR3 is TGTGCCAGCTCTCCGGGACAGGGCCGAATGAACACTGAAGCTTTCTTT. This codes for CASSPGQGRMNTEAFF.

This clone has only a few counts. Other DNA sequences in this specimen translate into the identical CDR3. The rearrangement links TRBV2 to TRBJ1-3; 9 bases are a match to TRBD1. The V and J ends lost 6 bases and 2 bases, in that order; junction bases with no gene match: 5. Germline V CDR1 and CDR2: SNHLY, FYNNEI. The CDR3 extends over 15 amino acids. The CDR3 loop is CASSGGTGPGNTIYF. The CDR3 DNA follows: TGTGCCAGCAGCGGTGGGACAGGGCCTGGAAACACCATATATTTT.

The rearrangement joins TRBV6-5 to TRBJ2-7; tentative D call: TRBD2 (6 bases). V was pared by 8 bases and J by 1 base, with 15 bases between. From germline, CDR1 is MNHEY and CDR2 SVGAGI. The CDR3 spans 14 residues. CDR3 nucleotide sequence: TGTGCCAGCGGGGACTGGGCGGTTTCCTACGAGCAGTACTTC. Translation: CASGDWAVSYEQYF.

V usage is TRBV6-5 and J usage is TRBJ1-2, with TRBD1 matching over 7 bases. This CDR3 is 11 amino acids long. From germline, CDR1 is MNHEY and CDR2 SVGAGI. The J segment lost 13 bases and the V segment lost 7 bases, leaving 9 bases of the junction unmatched. CDR3 DNA: TGTGCCAGCACCCAACAGGGGCGTAGCACCTTC. It translates to CASTQQGRSTF.

The chain joins TRBV10-2 to TRBJ2-5; D is unresolved. The CDR3 sequence is 12 residues long. Trimming pared 7 bases from V and 0 bases from J, leaving 6 bases between. From germline, CDR1 is WSHSY and CDR2 SAAADI. CDR3 nucleotide sequence: TGCGCCAGCACTACGTACCAAGAGACCCAGTACTTC. It codes for CASTTYQETQYF.

In its sample, this clone was seen a few times. This chain connects TRBV29-1 to TRBJ1-1, with D perhaps matching TRBD1 (5 bases). This CDR3 spans 12 amino acids. Trimming removed 4 bases at V and 1 base at J, with 7 bases between. In germline, CDR1 is SQVTM, CDR2 ANQGSEA. The chain's CDR3 is CSVGQTNTEAFF. The CDR3 bases are TGCAGCGTTGGACAGACGAACACTGAAGCTTTCTTT.

The rearrangement links TRBV5-1 to TRBJ2-5; TRBD2 agrees at 13 bases. Trimming cost V 3 bases and J 2 bases; bases outside gene matches: 7. Germline CDR1 is SGHRS and CDR2 is YFSETQ. This CDR3 has 17 residues. The CDR3 spells CASSSLLAGGEQETQYF. The CDR3 DNA follows: TGCGCCAGCAGCTCCTTACTAGCGGGGGGGGAACAAGAGACCCAGTACTTC.

This clone appeared once. The CDR3, as DNA: TGTGCCAGCAGTTTATCGGGGACAGGGAGCAGTTCACCCCTCCACTTT. Translated: CASSLSGTGSSSPLHF. This chain links TRBV28 with TRBJ1-6; 9 nucleotides line up with TRBD1. The ends lost 1 base at V and 9 bases at J; junction bases unmatched: 7. The CDR3 loop spans 16 amino acids. Germline values: CDR1 MDHEN, CDR2 SYDVKM.

As regards this clone: A junction boundary mismatches the germline segment, possibly from a read error. V usage is TRBV7-8 and J usage is TRBJ1-6, with D possibly matching TRBD1 (6 bases). The germline gives CDR1 SGHVS, CDR2 FQNEAQ. This CDR3 has 15 residues. CDR3 in amino acids: CASSLAVGAHSPLHF. In DNA, the CDR3 is TGTGCCAGCAGTTTAGCGGTGGGGGCCCACTCACCCCTCCACTTT.

V and J are TRBV6-5 and TRBJ1-4, with a weak D call TRBD1 (5 bases). The germline V gene has CDR1 MNHEY and CDR2 SVGAGI. This CDR3 contains 14 residues. V gave up 6 bases and J gave up 2 bases, with 10 bases separating them. The DNA of the CDR3 is TGTGCCAGCAGCGGCGGGGACACTAATGAAAAACTGTTTTTT. Its translation is CASSGGDTNEKLFF.

The chain has TRBV4-1 and TRBJ2-1, with D perhaps matching TRBD1 (8 bases). Germline assignment: CDR1 MGHRA and CDR2 YSYEKL. V dropped 2 bases and J dropped 12 bases, with 14 bases sitting between them. The CDR3 has 13 amino acids. The CDR3 sequence: CASSQTGGEVQFF. CDR3 DNA: TGCGCCAGCAGCCAAACAGGGGGGGAAGTGCAGTTCTTC.